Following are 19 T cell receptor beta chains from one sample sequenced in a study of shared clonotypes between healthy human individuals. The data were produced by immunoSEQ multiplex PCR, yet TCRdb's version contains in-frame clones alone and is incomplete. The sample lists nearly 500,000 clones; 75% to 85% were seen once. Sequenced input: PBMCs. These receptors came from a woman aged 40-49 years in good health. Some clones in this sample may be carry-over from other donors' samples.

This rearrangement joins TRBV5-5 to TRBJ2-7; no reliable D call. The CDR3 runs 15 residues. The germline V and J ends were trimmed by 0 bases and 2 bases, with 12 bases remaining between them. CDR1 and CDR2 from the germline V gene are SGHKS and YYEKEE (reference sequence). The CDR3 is CASSLGGSPTYEQYF. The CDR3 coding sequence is TGTGCCAGCAGCTTGGGCGGCAGCCCAACCTACGAGCAGTACTTC.

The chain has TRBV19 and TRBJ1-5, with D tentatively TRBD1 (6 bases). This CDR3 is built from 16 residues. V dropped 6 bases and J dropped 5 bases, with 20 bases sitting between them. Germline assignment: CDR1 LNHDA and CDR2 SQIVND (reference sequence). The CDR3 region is CASSRQVARSDQPQHF. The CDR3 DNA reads TGTGCCAGTAGCCGACAGGTCGCGCGGAGTGATCAGCCCCAGCATTTT.

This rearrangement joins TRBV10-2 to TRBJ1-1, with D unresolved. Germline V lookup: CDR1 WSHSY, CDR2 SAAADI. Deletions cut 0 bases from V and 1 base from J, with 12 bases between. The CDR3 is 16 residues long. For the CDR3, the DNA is TGCGCCAGCAGTGAGTCTTTTTTAGTAGGGAACACTGAAGCTTTCTTT. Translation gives CASSESFLVGNTEAFF.

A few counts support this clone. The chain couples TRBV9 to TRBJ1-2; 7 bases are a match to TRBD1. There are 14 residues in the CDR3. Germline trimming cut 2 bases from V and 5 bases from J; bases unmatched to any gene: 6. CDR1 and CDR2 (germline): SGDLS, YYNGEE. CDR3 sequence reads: CASSVGQDPYGYTF. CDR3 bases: TGTGCCAGCAGCGTTGGACAGGATCCTTATGGCTACACCTTC. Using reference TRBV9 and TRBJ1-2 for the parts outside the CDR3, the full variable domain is DSGVTQTPKHLITATGQRVTLRCSPRSGDLSVYWYQQSLDQGLQFLIQYYNGEERAKGNILERFSAQQFPDLHSELNLSSLELGDSALYFCASSVGQDPYGYTFGSGTRLTVV.

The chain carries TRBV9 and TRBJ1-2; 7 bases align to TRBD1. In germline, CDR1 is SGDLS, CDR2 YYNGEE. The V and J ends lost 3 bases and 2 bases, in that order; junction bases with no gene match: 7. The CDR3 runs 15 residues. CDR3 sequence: CASSATETGNYGYTF. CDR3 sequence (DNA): TGTGCCAGCAGCGCTACGGAGACAGGGAACTATGGCTACACCTTC.

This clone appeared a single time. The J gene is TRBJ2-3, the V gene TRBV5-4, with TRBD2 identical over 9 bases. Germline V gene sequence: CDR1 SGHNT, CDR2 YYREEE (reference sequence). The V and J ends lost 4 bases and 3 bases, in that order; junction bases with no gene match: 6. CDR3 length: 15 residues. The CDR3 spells CASSGAGGPTDTQYF. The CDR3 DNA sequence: TGTGCCAGCAGCGGGGCGGGAGGGCCGACAGATACGCAGTATTTT.

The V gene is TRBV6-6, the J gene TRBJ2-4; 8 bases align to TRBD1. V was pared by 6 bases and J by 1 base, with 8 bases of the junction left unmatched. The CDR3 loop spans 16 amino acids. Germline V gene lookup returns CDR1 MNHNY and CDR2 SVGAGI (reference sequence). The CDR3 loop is CASRNGQGVAKNIQYF. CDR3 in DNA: TGTGCCAGCAGAAACGGACAGGGTGTTGCCAAAAACATTCAGTACTTC.

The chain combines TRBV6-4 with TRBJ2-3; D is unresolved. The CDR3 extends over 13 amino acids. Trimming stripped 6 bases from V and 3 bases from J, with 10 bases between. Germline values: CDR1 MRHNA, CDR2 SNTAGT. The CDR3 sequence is CASSFLPTDTQYF. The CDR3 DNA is TGTGCCAGCAGCTTTCTGCCAACAGATACGCAGTATTTT.

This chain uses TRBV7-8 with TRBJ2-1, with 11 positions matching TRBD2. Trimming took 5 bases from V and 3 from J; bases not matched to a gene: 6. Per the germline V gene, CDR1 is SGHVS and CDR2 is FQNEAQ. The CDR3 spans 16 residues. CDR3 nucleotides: TGTGCCAGCAGCCCACTGACTAGCGGGGTCTACAATGAGCAGTTCTTC. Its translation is CASSPLTSGVYNEQFF.

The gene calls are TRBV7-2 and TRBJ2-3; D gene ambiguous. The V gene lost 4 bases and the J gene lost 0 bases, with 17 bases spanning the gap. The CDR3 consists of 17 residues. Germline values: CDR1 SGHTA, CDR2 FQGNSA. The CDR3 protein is CASSSPLGGPSTDTQYF. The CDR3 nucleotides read TGTGCCAGCAGCTCCCCACTCGGTGGTCCTAGCACAGATACGCAGTATTTT.

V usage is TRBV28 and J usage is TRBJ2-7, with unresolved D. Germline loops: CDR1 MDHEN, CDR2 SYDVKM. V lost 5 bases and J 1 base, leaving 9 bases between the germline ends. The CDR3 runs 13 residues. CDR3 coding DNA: TGTGCCAGCAGTCACAAATTTTCCTACGAGCAGTACTTC. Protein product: CASSHKFSYEQYF.

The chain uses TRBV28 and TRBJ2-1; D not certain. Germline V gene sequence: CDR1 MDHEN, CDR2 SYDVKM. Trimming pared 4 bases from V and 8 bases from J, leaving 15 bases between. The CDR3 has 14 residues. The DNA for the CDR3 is TGTGCCAGCAGTTGGTCCCTAGGTGCGGATGAGCAGTTCTTC. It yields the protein CASSWSLGADEQFF.

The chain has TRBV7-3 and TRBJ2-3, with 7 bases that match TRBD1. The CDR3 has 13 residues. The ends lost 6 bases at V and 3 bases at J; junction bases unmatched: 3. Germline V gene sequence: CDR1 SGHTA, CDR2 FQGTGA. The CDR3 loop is CASRETGTDTQYF. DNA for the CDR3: TGTGCCAGCAGGGAGACAGGGACAGATACGCAGTATTTT.

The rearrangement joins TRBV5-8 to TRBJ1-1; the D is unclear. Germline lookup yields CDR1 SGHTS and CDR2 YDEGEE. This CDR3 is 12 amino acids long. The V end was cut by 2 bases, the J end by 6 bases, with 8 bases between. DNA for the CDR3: TGTGCCAGCAGCTTACCTGGGCCTGAAGCTTTCTTT. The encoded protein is CASSLPGPEAFF. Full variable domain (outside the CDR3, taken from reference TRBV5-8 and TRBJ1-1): EAGVTQSPTHLIKTRGQQATLRCSPISGHTSVYWYQQALGLGLQFLLWYDEGEERNRGNFPPRFSGRQFPNYSSELNVNALELEDSALYLCASSLPGPEAFFGQGTRLTVV.

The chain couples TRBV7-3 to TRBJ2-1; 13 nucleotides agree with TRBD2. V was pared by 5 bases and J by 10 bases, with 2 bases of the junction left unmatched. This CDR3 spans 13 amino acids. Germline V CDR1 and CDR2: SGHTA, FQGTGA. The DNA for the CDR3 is TGTGCCAGCAGCCGGACTAGCGGGAGCGAGCAGTTCTTC. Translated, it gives CASSRTSGSEQFF.

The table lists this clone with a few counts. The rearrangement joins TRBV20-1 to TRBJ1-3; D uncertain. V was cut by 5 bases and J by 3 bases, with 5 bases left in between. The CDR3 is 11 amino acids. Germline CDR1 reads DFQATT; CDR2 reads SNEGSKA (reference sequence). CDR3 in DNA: TGCAGTGCTTCGCTTGGAAACACCATATATTTT. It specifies CSASLGNTIYF.

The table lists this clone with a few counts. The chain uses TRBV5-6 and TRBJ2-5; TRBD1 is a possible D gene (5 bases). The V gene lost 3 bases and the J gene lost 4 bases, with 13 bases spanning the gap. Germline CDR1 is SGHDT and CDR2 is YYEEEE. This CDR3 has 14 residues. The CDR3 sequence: CASSSVGARETQYF. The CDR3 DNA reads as TGTGCCAGCAGCTCTGTAGGGGCAAGAGAGACCCAGTACTTC. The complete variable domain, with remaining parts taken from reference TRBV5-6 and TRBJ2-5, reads DAGVTQSPTHLIKTRGQQVTLRCSPKSGHDTVSWYQQALGQGPQFIFQYYEEEERQRGNFPDRFSGHQFPNYSSELNVNALLLGDSALYLCASSSVGARETQYFGPGTRLLVL.

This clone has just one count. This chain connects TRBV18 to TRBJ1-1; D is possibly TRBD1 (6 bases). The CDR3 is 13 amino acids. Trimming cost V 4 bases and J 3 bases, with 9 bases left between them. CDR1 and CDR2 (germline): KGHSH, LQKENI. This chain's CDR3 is CASSQGVDTEAFF. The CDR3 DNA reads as TGTGCCAGCTCACAGGGGGTTGACACTGAAGCTTTCTTT.

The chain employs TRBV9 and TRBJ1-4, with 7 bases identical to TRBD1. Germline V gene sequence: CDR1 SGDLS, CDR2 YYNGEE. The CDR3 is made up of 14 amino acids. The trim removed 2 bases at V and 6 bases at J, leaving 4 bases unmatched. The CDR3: CASSVGQADEKLFF. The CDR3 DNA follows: TGTGCCAGCAGCGTCGGACAGGCCGATGAAAAACTGTTTTTT.